Shown below are 32 T cell receptor beta chains from a single sample sequenced in a study of CD4 T cells in relation to SARS-CoV-2 and coronaviruses. Data came from immunoSEQ multiplex PCR; TCRdb stores just in-frame clones and leaves some out. The sample includes about 65,000 clones, over 70% of them seen just once. CD4+ T cells from unexposed donors were obtained before the COVID-19 pandemic (2011-2018). Sequencing was done on a sample of memory CD4+ T cells from PBMCs. These receptor sequences come from a human donor in good health.

The J gene is TRBJ2-1, the V gene TRBV24-1, with 11 bases matching TRBD2. Germline-derived CDR1 and CDR2 are KGHDR and SFDVKD. The trim removed 1 base at V and 7 bases at J, leaving 5 bases unmatched. The CDR3 is made up of 16 amino acids. CDR3 sequence: CATSDFGTSGSNEQFF. The CDR3 DNA sequence: TGTGCCACCAGTGATTTTGGTACTAGCGGGAGTAATGAGCAGTTCTTC.

The gene calls are TRBV3-1 (or the pseudogene TRBV3-2) and TRBJ1-2; no reliable D call. The CDR3 is 9 residues long. Germline-derived CDR1 and CDR2 are LGHDT and YNNKEL (reference sequence). The V end lost 6 bases, the J end lost 7 bases, and 3 bases lay between the germline ends. CDR3 nucleotide sequence: TGTGCCAGCAGACCTGGCTACACCTTC. This translates into CASRPGYTF.

The chain joins TRBV3-1 (or the pseudogene TRBV3-2) to TRBJ2-3, with 11 positions matching TRBD2. Looked up from germline, CDR1 is LGHDT and CDR2 is YNNKEL (reference sequence). V lost 4 bases to trimming and J lost 6 bases; unmatched junction nucleotides: 9. CDR3 size: 16 residues. CDR3 sequence reads: CASSPLAGGASDTQYF. DNA for the CDR3: TGTGCCAGCAGCCCCCTAGCGGGAGGCGCATCGGATACGCAGTATTTT.

A single count supports this clone. J is TRBJ2-1 and V is TRBV5-6; the D gene is possibly TRBD1 (6 bases). Germline lookup yields CDR1 SGHDT and CDR2 YYEEEE. This CDR3 has 12 residues. The germline V and J ends were trimmed by 3 bases and 10 bases, with 11 bases remaining between them. CDR3 loop: CASSSGTSEQFF. The CDR3 DNA reads as TGTGCCAGCAGCTCCGGGACAAGCGAGCAGTTCTTC.

CDR3 loop: CASGKDTVLNEQYF. DNA for the CDR3: TGTGCTAGTGGTAAGGACACTGTCCTCAACGAGCAGTACTTC. The genes are TRBV12-5 and TRBJ2-7, with TRBD1 as a possible D gene (5 bases). Between the trimmed V and J ends, which lost 5 bases and 5 bases, there was a span of 16 bases. The V gene's germline CDR1 is LGHNT and CDR2 FRNRAP. This CDR3 has 14 residues.

The chain uses TRBV28 and TRBJ2-7, with D perhaps TRBD2 (5 bases). Trimming took 7 bases from V and 9 from J, leaving 22 bases between them. The germline gives CDR1 MDHEN, CDR2 SYDVKM. CDR3 size: 14 residues. CDR3 amino acids: CASISEGNQVGQYF. In DNA, the CDR3 is TGTGCCAGCATTAGCGAGGGAAATCAGGTCGGGCAGTACTTC.

This chain uses TRBV10-3 with TRBJ1-5, with D perhaps matching TRBD1 (5 bases). The CDR3 is made up of 14 amino acids. V gave up 4 bases and J gave up 5 bases, with 12 bases separating them. Germline V gives CDR1 ENHRY, CDR2 SYGVKD. The DNA of the CDR3 is TGTGCCATCAGTGCGTCCCAGGGCGATCAGCCCCAGCATTTT. Its translation is CAISASQGDQPQHF.

This chain links TRBV19 with TRBJ1-2; weak D call: TRBD1 (5 bases). Trimming removed 6 bases from V and 4 bases from J, with 12 bases in between. From germline, CDR1 is LNHDA and CDR2 SQIVND (reference sequence). This CDR3 is built from 13 residues. CDR3 region: CASSPGTLYGYTF. In nucleotides, the CDR3 is TGTGCCAGTAGCCCAGGGACCCTCTATGGCTACACCTTC.

This clone appeared a single time. The chain recombines TRBV6-4 with TRBJ2-2, with D hard to call. Germline V CDR1 and CDR2: MRHNA, SNTAGT. This CDR3 contains 14 residues. The V and J ends lost 2 bases and 2 bases respectively, with 6 bases between them. The CDR3 is CASSDQPNTGELFF. The CDR3 DNA follows: TGTGCCAGCAGTGACCAACCCAACACCGGGGAGCTGTTTTTT.

V and J are TRBV7-6 and TRBJ2-7, with TRBD1 identical over 7 bases. The V segment lost 5 bases and the J segment 2 bases; nucleotides outside the gene matches: 9. The length of the CDR3 is 15 residues. Germline V gene sequence: CDR1 SGHVS, CDR2 FNYEAQ. The CDR3, as DNA: TGTGCCAGCAGCCAACCGGGACAGCAGACCTACGAGCAGTACTTC. It is translated as CASSQPGQQTYEQYF. The full variable domain, completed using reference TRBV7-6 and TRBJ2-7, is GAGVSQSPRYKVTKRGQDVALRCDPISGHVSLYWYRQALGQGPEFLTYFNYEAQQDKSGLPNDRFSAERPEGSISTLTIQRTEQRDSAMYRCASSQPGQQTYEQYFGPGTRLTVT.

Only one count was recorded for this clone. The chain recombines TRBV28 with TRBJ1-4, with a tentative D call TRBD1 (5 bases). Trimming removed 5 bases from V and 8 bases from J, with 18 bases in between. The CDR3 contains 15 residues. Germline CDR1 is MDHEN and CDR2 is SYDVKM. The CDR3 DNA is TGTGCCAGCAGTCCCGGGGACTCCCGGGAAGAAAAACTGTTTTTT. Its protein product is CASSPGDSREEKLFF.

The chain combines TRBV10-3 with TRBJ2-3, with TRBD2 as a possible D gene (6 bases). Deletions cut 6 bases from V and 2 bases from J, with 9 bases between. The length of the CDR3 is 13 residues. Germline V gene sequence: CDR1 ENHRY, CDR2 SYGVKD. The CDR3 reads CAIRQGLTDTQYF. The CDR3 bases are TGTGCCATCAGGCAGGGACTCACAGATACGCAGTATTTT.

V gene TRBV30 combines with J gene TRBJ2-1; maybe TRBD2 (5 bases). Germline V CDR1 and CDR2: GTSNPN, SVGIG (reference sequence). The CDR3 is made up of 13 amino acids. Trimming took 3 bases from V and 9 from J, leaving 15 bases between them. This chain's CDR3 is CAWSQRPAGEQFF. The CDR3 coding sequence is TGTGCCTGGAGCCAACGCCCCGCGGGTGAGCAGTTCTTC.

The chain's CDR3 is CASSLGQGKGAFF. DNA for the CDR3: TGTGCCAGCAGCTTGGGACAGGGGAAGGGAGCTTTCTTT. The V gene is TRBV7-9, the J gene TRBJ1-1; TRBD1 matches at 10 bases. The CDR3 is 13 amino acids. V gave up 3 bases and J gave up 10 bases; unmatched junction bases: 5. Germline V gives CDR1 SEHNR, CDR2 FQNEAQ (reference sequence).

The CDR3 protein is CASSFNSGGTDTQYF. The CDR3 DNA reads as TGTGCCAGCAGCTTTAATAGCGGGGGAACAGATACGCAGTATTTT. The J gene is TRBJ2-3, the V gene TRBV7-3, with 9 bases fitting TRBD2. The CDR3 has 15 residues. Germline CDR1 is SGHTA and CDR2 is FQGTGA. The ends lost 3 bases at V and 3 bases at J; junction bases unmatched: 4.

The chain links TRBV20-1 to TRBJ2-1; 9 bases match TRBD1. Germline assignment: CDR1 DFQATT and CDR2 SNEGSKA (reference sequence). The V segment lost 3 bases and the J segment 7 bases; nucleotides outside the gene matches: 13. This CDR3 spans 16 amino acids. DNA for the CDR3: TGCAGTGCTAGTCGCAACAGGGGGCCGAGGTCGAATGAGCAGTTCTTC. Protein product: CSASRNRGPRSNEQFF.

The chain recombines TRBV11-2 with TRBJ2-5, with TRBD2 identical over 13 bases. Germline loops: CDR1 SGHAT, CDR2 FQNNGV. This CDR3 region has 16 residues. The junction had 7 bases not matched to a gene; V was cut back by 4 bases and J by 5 bases. The CDR3 sequence is CASSSGTSGVQETQYF. CDR3 coding DNA: TGTGCCAGCAGCTCCGGGACTAGCGGGGTTCAGGAGACCCAGTACTTC.

The V call is TRBV11-2, the J call TRBJ2-5; TRBD1 agrees at 9 bases. The junction had 7 bases not matched to a gene; V was cut back by 4 bases and J by 7 bases. Germline CDR1 is SGHAT and CDR2 is FQNNGV. There are 14 residues in the CDR3. In DNA form, the CDR3 reads TGTGCCAGCAGCTATCCTCCGGACAGGGGGACCCAGTACTTC. It encodes CASSYPPDRGTQYF. Using reference TRBV11-2 and TRBJ2-5 for the parts outside the CDR3, the full variable domain is EAGVAQSPRYKIIEKRQSVAFWCNPISGHATLYWYQQILGQGPKLLIQFQNNGVVDDSQLPKDRFSAERLKGVDSTLKIQPAKLEDSAVYLCASSYPPDRGTQYFGPGTRLLVL.

The chain employs TRBV30 and TRBJ1-1; possible D gene TRBD1, 5 bases. The CDR3 contains 13 residues. The germline CDR1 and CDR2 sequences are GTSNPN and SVGIG (reference sequence). The germline V and J ends were trimmed by 0 bases and 3 bases, with 8 bases remaining between them. The CDR3 region is CAWSVMGDTEAFF. The DNA of the CDR3 is TGTGCCTGGAGTGTCATGGGGGACACTGAAGCTTTCTTT.

The rearrangement links TRBV28 to TRBJ1-1; D uncertain. This CDR3 has 14 residues. V gave up 6 bases and J gave up 4 bases, with 15 bases separating them. Germline CDR1 and CDR2: MDHEN and SYDVKM. The DNA of the CDR3 is TGTGCCAGCAGGCGGCTGATCCGGGGCACTGAAGCTTTCTTT. Residues: CASRRLIRGTEAFF.

CDR3 nucleotides: TGCAGTGCTAGACAGGGGCTAGGCTACACCTTC. Residues: CSARQGLGYTF. The chain couples TRBV20-1 to TRBJ1-2, with D possibly being TRBD1 (6 bases). Deletions cut 2 bases from V and 8 bases from J, with 9 bases between. The CDR3 spans 11 residues. Germline V CDR1 and CDR2: DFQATT, SNEGSKA (reference sequence).

The rearrangement joins TRBV27 to TRBJ1-5, with 9 positions matching TRBD1. CDR1 MNHEY and CDR2 SMNVEV come from the germline V gene (reference sequence). This CDR3 spans 19 amino acids. Trimming removed 4 bases from V and 3 bases from J; junction bases left unmatched: 16. The CDR3 nucleotides are TGTGCCAGCAGTTCGGACAGGGGTTTTTCGGGGGGTACCAATCAGCCCCAGCATTTT. Its translation: CASSSDRGFSGGTNQPQHF.

The chain carries TRBV10-1 and TRBJ1-1, with D maybe TRBD1 (6 bases). The CDR3 consists of 13 residues. CDR1 WNHNN and CDR2 SYGVQD come from the germline V gene (reference sequence). The germline V and J ends were trimmed by 6 bases and 3 bases, with 11 bases remaining between them. The CDR3 loop is CASRRDKDTEAFF. CDR3 in DNA: TGCGCCAGCAGACGGGACAAGGACACTGAAGCTTTCTTT.

The rearrangement uses TRBV19 and TRBJ2-3, with a weak D call TRBD2 (5 bases). The germline V and J ends were trimmed by 3 bases and 2 bases, with 15 bases remaining between them. The CDR3 has 16 residues. The germline gives CDR1 LNHDA, CDR2 SQIVND (reference sequence). The CDR3 DNA sequence: TGTGCCAGTAGTATTCGAGCGGTTCCCCCCACAGATACGCAGTATTTT. It is translated as CASSIRAVPPTDTQYF.

This sequence joins TRBV6-5 and TRBJ2-2, with a possible D match to TRBD2 (5 bases). Deletions cut 2 bases from V and 5 bases from J, with 15 bases between. The CDR3 length is 16 residues. Germline CDR1 MNHEY, CDR2 SVGAGI. CDR3 DNA sequence: TGTGCCAGCAGTTACAGAGGAGGAACACTAACCGGGGAGCTGTTTTTT. It codes for CASSYRGGTLTGELFF.

This clone was observed once. The rearrangement links TRBV7-2 to TRBJ2-1; 13 positions match TRBD2. CDR1 is SGHTA and CDR2 is FQGNSA in the germline V gene. This CDR3 has 16 residues. The ends lost 5 bases at V and 5 bases at J; junction bases unmatched: 6. CDR3 nucleotide sequence: TGTGCCAGCAGCCCAGGGGGACTAGCGGGGCACAATGAGCAGTTCTTC. It codes for CASSPGGLAGHNEQFF. The full variable domain, its missing parts supplied by reference TRBV7-2 and TRBJ2-1, is GAGVSQSPSNKVTEKGKDVELRCDPISGHTALYWYRQSLGQGLEFLIYFQGNSAPDKSGLPSDRFSAERTGGSVSTLTIQRTQQEDSAVYLCASSPGGLAGHNEQFFGPGTRLTVL.

The rearrangement links TRBV18 to TRBJ2-3, with 11 nucleotides matching TRBD2. The germline gives CDR1 KGHSH, CDR2 LQKENI. The CDR3 spans 14 residues. Trimming at V came to 3 bases and at J to 5 bases, leaving 1 base not matched to a gene. The CDR3 nucleotides read TGTGCCAGCTCACCCGGACTAGCGGGAGATACGCAGTATTTT. Translation: CASSPGLAGDTQYF.

The chain is built from TRBV5-1 and TRBJ1-1; 9 positions agree with TRBD1. The J segment lost 5 bases and the V segment lost 4 bases, leaving 6 bases of the junction unmatched. The CDR3 extends over 14 amino acids. CDR1 is SGHRS and CDR2 is YFSETQ in the germline V gene. The CDR3 spells CASSATGGGTEAFF. The CDR3 DNA reads TGCGCCAGCAGCGCGACAGGGGGAGGAACTGAAGCTTTCTTT.

The chain uses TRBV6-5 and TRBJ2-7; 8 nucleotides match TRBD1. The CDR3 spans 15 residues. Germline CDR1 is MNHEY and CDR2 is SVGAGI. The J segment lost 1 base and the V segment lost 6 bases, leaving 8 bases of the junction unmatched. The CDR3 spells CASRDTGGRSYEQYF. The CDR3 bases are TGTGCCAGCAGAGACACAGGGGGGAGATCCTACGAGCAGTACTTC.

The chain employs TRBV25-1 and TRBJ2-5, with D perhaps matching TRBD2 (5 bases). V was cut by 3 bases and J by 0 bases, with 17 bases left in between. Germline-derived CDR1 and CDR2 are MGHDK and SYGVNS. This CDR3 spans 17 amino acids. The CDR3 DNA sequence: TGTGCCAGCAGTGACCCCCACCCGGGCGGGTACCAAGAGACCCAGTACTTC. It translates to CASSDPHPGGYQETQYF.

The V gene is TRBV12-5, the J gene TRBJ2-5; 8 bases map to TRBD1. The trim removed 7 bases at V and 2 bases at J, leaving 3 bases unmatched. This CDR3 is 13 amino acids long. Germline CDR1 reads LGHNT; CDR2 reads FRNRAP. The CDR3 protein is CASAYRGQETQYF. CDR3 bases: TGTGCTAGTGCTTACAGGGGGCAAGAGACCCAGTACTTC.

The V call is TRBV4-2, the J call TRBJ2-7, with D perhaps TRBD1 (5 bases). The V gene lost 4 bases and the J gene lost 3 bases, with 16 bases spanning the gap. Germline assignment: CDR1 LGHNA and CDR2 YNFKEQ. This CDR3 is built from 15 residues. The DNA for the CDR3 is TGTGCCAGCAGCCCAGCCGAAGACAGAGTCTACGAGCAGTACTTC. Translated, it gives CASSPAEDRVYEQYF.